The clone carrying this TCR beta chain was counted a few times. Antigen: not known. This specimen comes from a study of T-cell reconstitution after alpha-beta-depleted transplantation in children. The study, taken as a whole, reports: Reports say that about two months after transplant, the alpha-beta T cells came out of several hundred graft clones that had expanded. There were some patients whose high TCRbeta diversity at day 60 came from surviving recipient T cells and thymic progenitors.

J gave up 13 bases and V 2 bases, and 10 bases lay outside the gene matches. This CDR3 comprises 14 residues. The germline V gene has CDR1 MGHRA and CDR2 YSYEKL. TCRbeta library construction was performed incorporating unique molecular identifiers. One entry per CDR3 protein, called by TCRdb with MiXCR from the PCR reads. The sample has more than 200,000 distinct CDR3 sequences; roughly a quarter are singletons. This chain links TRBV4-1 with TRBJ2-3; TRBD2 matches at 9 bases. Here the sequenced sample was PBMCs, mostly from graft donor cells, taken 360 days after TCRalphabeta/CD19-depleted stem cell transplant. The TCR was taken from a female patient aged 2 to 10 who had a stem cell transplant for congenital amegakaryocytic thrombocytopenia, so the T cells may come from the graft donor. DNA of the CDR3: TGCGCCAGCAGCCAACGTCTAGCGGGATCTTGGAAGTATTTT. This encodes CASSQRLAGSWKYF.